The 30 T cell receptor beta chains presented below share a single source sample, sequenced in a study of patients and donors after allogeneic stem cell transplantation. TCRdb re-called the RT-PCR reads through MiXCR, storing one row per CDR3 protein. The top ten clones hold under 6.5% of a sample with about 960,000 distinct CDR3 sequences, about a sixth of them seen once. The sequenced sample was blood, either unsorted or a sorted T cell fraction (not recorded which). The source is a human donor who was either an allogeneic HSCT recipient or a stem cell or donor lymphocyte infusion donor (not recorded which). It is not recorded whose cells these are; they may come from a transplant donor.

This clonotype has at least ten counts. The chain couples TRBV12-3 or TRBV12-4 to TRBJ2-7; D is possibly TRBD2 (5 bases). The CDR3 runs to 14 residues. V was clipped by 5 bases and J by 0 bases, with 11 bases between them. For the CDR3, the DNA is TGTGCCAGCAGTGCCCTGGGGAGCTCCTACGAGCAGTACTTC. Its protein product is CASSALGSSYEQYF.

The chain recombines TRBV6-1 with TRBJ1-2; D perhaps matches TRBD1 (6 bases). The CDR3 runs to 16 residues. Looked up from germline, CDR1 is MNHNS and CDR2 is SASEGT. The ends were cut back, 4 bases at V and 0 bases at J, with 15 bases in the middle. The CDR3 here is CASSVKGGATNYGYTF. CDR3 nucleotide sequence: TGTGCCAGCAGTGTGAAAGGGGGGGCAACTAACTATGGCTACACCTTC.

As regards this clonotype: A much larger clone differs by one base, so this may be a read error. J is TRBJ2-2 and V is TRBV25-1; 7 bases match TRBD2. This CDR3 has 11 residues. Germline loops: CDR1 MGHDK, CDR2 SYGVNS. The trim removed 8 bases at V and 6 bases at J, leaving 0 bases unmatched. The CDR3 sequence is CASGGAGELFF. CDR3 sequence (DNA): TGTGCCAGCGGGGGGGCCGGGGAGCTGTTTTTT.

This clonotype came up a few times. Mismatch with germline at one junction end may stem from a read error. This chain links TRBV7-9 with TRBJ2-3; 7 bases fit TRBD1. Germline V CDR1 and CDR2: SEHNR, FQNEAQ (reference sequence). This CDR3 is 16 amino acids long. The CDR3 DNA reads TGTGCCAGCAGCTCGCCGGAACTACAGGGGATTGATACGCAGTCTTTT. It translates to CASSSPELQGIDTQSF.

The chain couples TRBV4-2 to TRBJ2-5; no clear D. Germline assignment: CDR1 LGHNA and CDR2 YNFKEQ. V was cut by 0 bases and J by 1 base, with 9 bases left in between. The CDR3 runs 15 residues. CDR3 DNA sequence: TGTGCCAGCAGCCAAGAACCAGAATCCCAAGAGACCCAGTACTTC. Residues: CASSQEPESQETQYF.

This rearrangement joins TRBV20-1 to TRBJ1-2; D is uncertain. The germline gives CDR1 DFQATT, CDR2 SNEGSKA (reference sequence). The CDR3 runs 15 residues. Trimming took 0 bases from V and 7 from J, leaving 18 bases between them. This chain's CDR3 is CSARDWLPSESGYTF. CDR3 DNA: TGCAGTGCTAGAGATTGGCTACCCTCCGAGAGTGGCTACACCTTC.

The chain joins TRBV6-1 to TRBJ2-4; 11 bases map to TRBD1. J was trimmed by 9 bases and V by 5 bases; bases with no gene match: 9. There are 15 residues in the CDR3. Per germline, CDR1 MNHNS and CDR2 SASEGT. CDR3 region: CASSPPDRGLGIQYF. Here the CDR3 DNA reads TGTGCCAGCAGTCCTCCGGACAGGGGGCTTGGCATTCAGTACTTC.

This clonotype was seen many times. The chain employs TRBV12-3 or TRBV12-4 and TRBJ1-6, with unresolved D. Trimming cost V 2 bases and J 6 bases, with 8 bases left between them. The CDR3 runs to 14 residues. The CDR3 coding sequence is TGTGCCAGCAGTTTAATGGCGGTTAATTCACCCCTCCACTTT. Encoded protein: CASSLMAVNSPLHF.

The CDR3 loop is CSASASSFSGANVLTF. Here the CDR3 DNA reads TGCAGTGCTAGCGCTAGCTCTTTTTCTGGGGCCAACGTCCTGACTTTC. This rearrangement joins TRBV20-1 to TRBJ2-6; the D gene is possibly TRBD2 (5 bases). CDR1 is DFQATT and CDR2 is SNEGSKA in the germline V gene (reference sequence). V lost 3 bases to trimming and J lost 1 base, with 13 bases between them. CDR3 length: 16 residues.

The chain links TRBV9 to TRBJ2-7; D assignment may be TRBD1 or TRBD2 (5 bases each). The V gene lost 4 bases and the J gene lost 2 bases, with 16 bases spanning the gap. The CDR3 has 15 amino acids. Germline V gene data show CDR1 as SGDLS and CDR2 as YYNGEE. The CDR3 region has the DNA TGTGCCAGCAGCCCAAGGGACCCGGGGCCCTACGAGCAGTACTTC. It is translated as CASSPRDPGPYEQYF.

V is TRBV6-5 and J is TRBJ2-3; TRBD2 matches at 8 bases. CDR3 length: 16 residues. CDR1 MNHEY and CDR2 SVGAGI come from the germline V gene. J lost 4 bases, V lost 0 bases, and 6 bases had no gene match. In DNA, the CDR3 is TGTGCCAGCAGTTACTCTTCCGGGGGGGCCGCAGATACGCAGTATTTT. The encoded protein is CASSYSSGGAADTQYF.

The V and J genes are TRBV20-1 and TRBJ1-2, with TRBD1 matching 10 bases. J was trimmed by 5 bases and V by 1 base; bases with no gene match: 1. CDR1 and CDR2 from the germline V gene are DFQATT and SNEGSKA (reference sequence). The CDR3 spans 13 residues. The CDR3 loop reads CSARGQGAYGYTF. The CDR3 DNA sequence: TGCAGTGCTAGAGGACAGGGGGCTTATGGCTACACCTTC.

This chain links TRBV18 with TRBJ2-7, with 13 bases identical to TRBD2. Trimming removed 1 base from V and 1 base from J; junction bases left unmatched: 1. CDR1 KGHSH and CDR2 LQKENI come from the germline V gene. The CDR3 totals 16 residues. The CDR3 coding sequence is TGTGCCAGCTCACCACTGACTAGCGGGGGGTCCTACGAGCAGTACTTC. Encoded protein: CASSPLTSGGSYEQYF.

This clonotype appeared a few times. The chain recombines TRBV2 with TRBJ2-1, with 7 bases aligning to TRBD1. Per the germline V gene, CDR1 is SNHLY and CDR2 is FYNNEI. J lost 7 bases, V lost 4 bases, and 10 bases had no gene match. The CDR3 has 15 amino acids. The CDR3 loop is CASSVRTGRGNEQFF. DNA for the CDR3: TGTGCCAGCAGTGTTAGGACAGGTCGAGGGAATGAGCAGTTCTTC. Full variable domain (remainder filled in from reference TRBV2 and TRBJ2-1): EPEVTQTPSHQVTQMGQEVILRCVPISNHLYFYWYRQILGQKVEFLVSFYNNEISEKSEIFDDQFSVERPDGSNFTLKIRSTKLEDSAMYFCASSVRTGRGNEQFFGPGTRLTVL.

CDR3 coding DNA: TGCGCCAGCAGCCCCCCAGGGACAGCTGCCTACGAGCAGTACTTC. Residues: CASSPPGTAAYEQYF. This chain connects TRBV5-1 to TRBJ2-7; the match to TRBD1 covers 7 bases. This CDR3 has 15 residues. With 4 bases clipped from V and 2 bases from J, the junction kept 9 bases outside the gene matches. Germline CDR1 is SGHRS and CDR2 is YFSETQ. Complete variable domain (other parts from reference TRBV5-1 and TRBJ2-7): KAGVTQTPRYLIKTRGQQVTLSCSPISGHRSVSWYQQTPGQGLQFLFEYFSETQRNKGNFPGRFSGRQFSNSRSEMNVSTLELGDSALYLCASSPPGTAAYEQYFGPGTRLTVT.

The sample holds a few counts of this clonotype. This chain connects TRBV20-1 to TRBJ2-5, with D possibly TRBD1 on 6 matching bases. The CDR3 is 18 residues long. The V end was cut by 0 bases, the J end by 4 bases, with 24 bases between. CDR1 and CDR2 (germline): DFQATT, SNEGSKA (reference sequence). This CDR3 reads CSARDGPPGARRGETQYF. CDR3 nucleotide sequence: TGCAGTGCTAGAGATGGGCCCCCAGGGGCCCGCCGAGGAGAGACCCAGTACTTC.

This sequence joins TRBV30 and TRBJ2-3; 9 bases are shared with TRBD2. CDR1 is GTSNPN and CDR2 is SVGIG in the germline V gene (reference sequence). V gave up 1 base and J gave up 3 bases; unmatched junction bases: 2. CDR3 length: 14 amino acids. The CDR3 reads CAWSAGLATDTQYF. The CDR3, as DNA: TGTGCCTGGAGTGCGGGACTAGCTACAGATACGCAGTATTTT.

The CDR3 is CASSGEQGAATGELFF. The CDR3 DNA reads as TGTGCCAGCAGCGGAGAACAGGGGGCTGCCACCGGGGAGCTGTTTTTT. V usage is TRBV9 and J usage is TRBJ2-2; 9 nucleotides match TRBD1. CDR1 is SGDLS and CDR2 is YYNGEE in the germline V gene. This CDR3 region has 16 residues. J was trimmed by 4 bases and V by 3 bases; bases with no gene match: 7.

The chain couples TRBV5-1 to TRBJ2-7; D gene unclear. The CDR3 spans 14 residues. From germline, CDR1 is SGHRS and CDR2 YFSETQ. V lost 0 bases and J 6 bases, leaving 13 bases between the germline ends. CDR3 in DNA: TGCGCCAGCAGCTTGGCCTCGTCTACCCGCGAGCAGTACTTC. Translation: CASSLASSTREQYF.

The chain uses TRBV7-2 and TRBJ2-7, with TRBD2 matching 10 bases. The CDR3 loop spans 15 amino acids. From germline, CDR1 is SGHTA and CDR2 FQGNSA. Trimming took 5 bases from V and 4 from J; bases not matched to a gene: 8. The CDR3 DNA sequence: TGTGCCAGCAGCCCCCAAGCGGGAGGGGGATACGAGCAGTACTTC. Translation gives CASSPQAGGGYEQYF.

This clonotype was recorded a few times. The chain carries TRBV29-1 and TRBJ2-3, with D uncertain. The CDR3 loop spans 14 amino acids. The ends were cut back, 4 bases at V and 3 bases at J, with 14 bases in the middle. Germline V gives CDR1 SQVTM, CDR2 ANQGSEA. The CDR3 reads CSVVAWPRTDTQYF. CDR3 bases: TGCAGCGTTGTTGCCTGGCCGAGGACAGATACGCAGTATTTT.

The rearrangement links TRBV4-3 to TRBJ2-2; D gene ambiguous. Per the germline V gene, CDR1 is LGHNA and CDR2 is YSLEER. CDR3 length: 15 amino acids. Trimming pared 4 bases from V and 6 bases from J, leaving 15 bases between. The CDR3: CASSPPGDLSGELFF. CDR3 DNA sequence: TGCGCCAGCAGCCCCCCAGGCGACCTTTCCGGGGAGCTGTTTTTT.

There are a few counts of this clonotype. The chain carries TRBV30 and TRBJ2-1; D is perhaps TRBD1 or TRBD2 (6 bases each). Trimming cost V 6 bases and J 4 bases, with 13 bases left between them. The CDR3 extends over 13 amino acids. Germline V CDR1 and CDR2: GTSNPN, SVGIG (reference sequence). The CDR3 DNA reads TGTGCCTGCGGGGGACACTTTTACAATGAGCAGTTCTTC. It encodes CACGGHFYNEQFF. Complete variable domain (other parts from reference TRBV30 and TRBJ2-1): SQTIHQWPATLVQPVGSPLSLECTVEGTSNPNLYWYRQAAGRGLQLLFYSVGIGQISSEVPQNLSASRPQDRQFILSSKKLLLSDSGFYLCACGGHFYNEQFFGPGTRLTVL.

The V call is TRBV24-1, the J call TRBJ2-7; D gene ambiguous. This CDR3 is 14 amino acids long. CDR1 is KGHDR, CDR2 SFDVKD, per germline. Trimming cost V 4 bases and J 5 bases, with 14 bases left between them. CDR3 sequence reads: CATSDPEKPHEQYF. The CDR3 DNA reads as TGTGCCACCAGTGACCCCGAAAAGCCCCACGAGCAGTACTTC.

This clonotype was counted ten times or more. The rearrangement links TRBV7-2 to TRBJ1-1; TRBD1 matches at 9 bases. The CDR3 is 15 amino acids. In germline, CDR1 is SGHTA, CDR2 FQGNSA. Trimming cost V 2 bases and J 5 bases; bases outside gene matches: 6. The CDR3 reads CASSLKQGAGTEAFF. The CDR3 coding sequence is TGTGCCAGCAGCTTAAAACAGGGGGCTGGAACTGAAGCTTTCTTT.

This rearrangement joins TRBV7-9 to TRBJ2-1; D remains unclear. This CDR3 comprises 15 residues. Trimming stripped 5 bases from V and 5 bases from J, with 16 bases between. Germline CDR1 is SEHNR and CDR2 is FQNEAQ (reference sequence). CDR3 in amino acids: CASSGDARLHNEQFF. The CDR3 DNA is TGTGCCAGCAGCGGCGATGCACGACTCCACAATGAGCAGTTCTTC.

This clonotype has a handful of counts. This CDR3 reads CATTQGAGAMDEQYF. The DNA of the CDR3 is TGCGCCACCACCCAAGGGGCGGGAGCGATGGACGAGCAGTACTTC. J is TRBJ2-7 and V is TRBV5-1; 7 bases match TRBD2. Germline CDR1 SGHRS, CDR2 YFSETQ. The J segment lost 5 bases and the V segment lost 9 bases, leaving 17 bases of the junction unmatched. CDR3 length equals 15 residues.

This clonotype was seen more than once but under ten times. This rearrangement joins TRBV5-6 to TRBJ1-1; tentatively, D is TRBD1 (5 bases). The CDR3 runs to 15 residues. The germline gives CDR1 SGHDT, CDR2 YYEEEE. V was cut by 4 bases and J by 0 bases, with 13 bases left in between. The CDR3 bases are TGTGCCAGCAGCCTGCGGACACGCCTGAACACTGAAGCTTTCTTT. Protein sequence: CASSLRTRLNTEAFF.

This clonotype was counted many times. The V and J genes are TRBV6-1 and TRBJ2-3; unclear D gene. V lost 6 bases, J lost 3 bases, and 13 bases lay in between. Germline V gene lookup returns CDR1 MNHNS and CDR2 SASEGT. This CDR3 is 14 amino acids long. The CDR3: CASSPEQVTDTQYF. CDR3 coding DNA: TGTGCCAGCAGCCCCGAGCAGGTTACAGATACGCAGTATTTT.

There are a few counts of this clonotype. The chain combines TRBV5-1 with TRBJ1-4; D gene uncertain. The CDR3 covers 14 residues. Germline CDR1 and CDR2: SGHRS and YFSETQ. Trimming stripped 4 bases from V and 8 bases from J, with 15 bases between. CDR3 protein: CASSHGRPGEKLFF. In nucleotides, the CDR3 is TGCGCCAGCAGCCACGGACGGCCCGGCGAAAAACTGTTTTTT.